A single sample gave rise to the 6 T cell receptor beta chains below, sequenced in a study of cytomegalovirus exposure and HLA in healthy donors. The PCR employed 60 Vbeta primers together with 13 Jbeta primers. Clones were read by immunoSEQ multiplex PCR, and TCRdb kept only the in-frame ones, dropping some. The sample comprises some 250,000 clones, around 80% of which are singletons, and 5.4% rests with the top ten. The sample consisted of PBMCs. The receptors derive from a woman in her forties in good health and CMV-seropositive.

This CDR3 is CASRPYPLDRVQPQHF. The CDR3 DNA is TGTGCAAGTCGCCCCTACCCCCTAGACAGGGTTCAGCCCCAGCATTTT. The chain employs TRBV12-2 and TRBJ1-5; TRBD1, the table's D call, was not compared with the DNA. TRBV12-2 is classified as a pseudogene. CDR3 length: 16 residues.

The genes are TRBV7-6 and TRBJ1-5; 7 bases are a match to TRBD1. CDR1 and CDR2 from the germline V gene are SGHVS and FNYEAQ. J lost 2 bases, V lost 1 base, and 2 bases had no gene match. CDR3 size: 15 residues. The CDR3 sequence is CASSLGDRGNQPQHF. The CDR3 DNA is TGTGCCAGCAGCTTAGGTGACAGGGGCAATCAGCCCCAGCATTTT.

This clone appeared a few times. The chain joins TRBV9 to TRBJ1-4, with 9 bases that match TRBD1. The ends lost 4 bases at V and 8 bases at J; junction bases unmatched: 6. In germline, CDR1 is SGDLS, CDR2 YYNGEE. There are 14 residues in the CDR3. CDR3 DNA sequence: TGTGCCAGCAGCATAGACAGGGGGGGAGAAAAACTGTTTTTT. Amino acid sequence: CASSIDRGGEKLFF.

This clone was counted only a few times. V gene TRBV11-2 combines with J gene TRBJ2-1, with a possible D match to TRBD2 (6 bases). This CDR3 spans 15 amino acids. Germline V gene sequence: CDR1 SGHAT, CDR2 FQNNGV. Trimming removed 1 base from V and 2 bases from J, with 9 bases in between. CDR3 coding DNA: TGTGCCAGCAGCTTAGGGGGAGGCCCCTACAATGAGCAGTTCTTC. As protein: CASSLGGGPYNEQFF.

In its sample, this clone was seen once. The chain recombines TRBV19 with TRBJ2-3; 7 positions match TRBD1. Germline CDR1 reads LNHDA; CDR2 reads SQIVND (reference sequence). The CDR3 spans 14 residues. Unmatched junction bases numbered 4, after V lost 3 bases and J lost 4 bases. The CDR3 sequence: CASSIGQGADTQYF. Written as DNA, the CDR3 is TGTGCCAGTAGTATTGGTCAGGGGGCAGATACGCAGTATTTT.

On this clone: One end of the junction fails to match germline, which may point to a read error. In nucleotides, the CDR3 is TGTGCCATCAGTGACTTGACCGGGTTTGTACCCCTATTC. Protein: CAISDLTGFVPLF. The rearrangement uses TRBV10-3 and TRBJ2-7; no firm D call. CDR3 size: 13 residues. The germline V gene encodes CDR1 ENHRY and CDR2 SYGVKD.